The 11 T cell receptor beta chains in this list originate from one sample, sequenced in a study of high-grade serous ovarian cancer treatment subgroups. The table came from immunoSEQ multiplex PCR; TCRdb's copy has only in-frame clones and leaves some out. The table includes 30,000 or so clones, around 84% detected once. Tumor samples were obtained before definitive surgery or chemotherapy. Specimen: tumor tissue. The receptors originated from a human donor with high-grade serous ovarian cancer.

V is TRBV29-1 and J is TRBJ1-1, with TRBD1 as a possible D gene (5 bases). Trimming took off 1 base at V and 6 bases at J, with 18 bases between the two ends. CDR3 size: 15 residues. In germline, CDR1 is SQVTM, CDR2 ANQGSEA. CDR3 protein: CSVEAIGRRGAEAFF. CDR3 nucleotide sequence: TGCAGCGTTGAAGCTATCGGCAGGAGAGGGGCTGAAGCTTTCTTT.

This clone was detected only once. The chain joins TRBV28 to TRBJ1-2; 9 nucleotides line up with TRBD1. There are 15 residues in the CDR3. CDR1 is MDHEN, CDR2 SYDVKM, per germline. V shed 5 bases and J 8 bases; nucleotides not matched to a gene: 12. CDR3 bases: TGTGCCAGCAGTCGAGGGGTACAGGGGGCGCCCGGCTACACCTTC. Its protein is CASSRGVQGAPGYTF.

This CDR3 reads CASSLVQLLTDTQYF. CDR3 sequence (DNA): TGCGCCAGCAGCTTGGTTCAGCTCCTCACAGATACGCAGTATTTT. The gene calls are TRBV5-1 and TRBJ2-3; D unclear. The V end was cut by 0 bases, the J end by 2 bases, with 10 bases between. CDR1 and CDR2 (germline): SGHRS, YFSETQ. The CDR3 totals 15 residues.

This chain links TRBV5-1 with TRBJ1-5; maybe TRBD1 (5 bases). The CDR3 runs 15 residues. Germline V gene lookup returns CDR1 SGHRS and CDR2 YFSETQ. V was cut by 3 bases and J by 6 bases, with 16 bases left in between. The CDR3 region has the DNA TGCGCCAGCAGCTATGGTGCCAGGGAGGGTCAGCCCCAGCATTTT. This codes for CASSYGAREGQPQHF.

The chain couples TRBV2 to TRBJ1-5; 7 bases match TRBD1. The CDR3 sequence is 14 residues long. The trim removed 5 bases at V and 3 bases at J, leaving 4 bases unmatched. Germline CDR1 is SNHLY and CDR2 is FYNNEI. DNA for the CDR3: TGTGCCAGCAGTCAAGACAGGGCCAATCAGCCCCAGCATTTT. It specifies CASSQDRANQPQHF.

The chain has TRBV27 and TRBJ1-6, with 8 bases that match TRBD1. The CDR3 has 15 amino acids. Germline CDR1 MNHEY, CDR2 SMNVEV (reference sequence). With 5 bases clipped from V and 2 bases from J, the junction kept 2 bases outside the gene matches. The CDR3 region has the DNA TGTGCCAGCAGTACAGGGGGTACCTATAATTCACCCCTCCACTTT. This encodes CASSTGGTYNSPLHF.

J is TRBJ2-3 and V is TRBV5-1; a possible D gene is TRBD1 (6 bases). Trimming removed 5 bases from V and 4 bases from J, with 14 bases in between. Germline V gene data show CDR1 as SGHRS and CDR2 as YFSETQ. The CDR3 consists of 14 residues. In nucleotides, the CDR3 is TGCGCCAGCAGATTACGACAGGAGGCAGATACGCAGTATTTT. It encodes CASRLRQEADTQYF. Looking up the rest from reference TRBV5-1 and TRBJ2-3 gives the full variable domain: KAGVTQTPRYLIKTRGQQVTLSCSPISGHRSVSWYQQTPGQGLQFLFEYFSETQRNKGNFPGRFSGRQFSNSRSEMNVSTLELGDSALYLCASRLRQEADTQYFGPGTRLTVL.

The chain links TRBV5-1 to TRBJ2-5; 9 positions agree with TRBD1. This CDR3 comprises 14 residues. Germline CDR1 reads SGHRS; CDR2 reads YFSETQ. V shed 5 bases, J shed 5 bases, and the junction held 7 bases outside the gene matches. CDR3 DNA: TGCGCCAGCAGGTCTACAGGGGGCTTCGAGACCCAGTACTTC. This codes for CASRSTGGFETQYF. Together with reference TRBV5-1 and TRBJ2-5, the CDR3 gives the full variable domain: KAGVTQTPRYLIKTRGQQVTLSCSPISGHRSVSWYQQTPGQGLQFLFEYFSETQRNKGNFPGRFSGRQFSNSRSEMNVSTLELGDSALYLCASRSTGGFETQYFGPGTRLLVL.

The J gene is TRBJ2-3, the V gene TRBV11-2; 8 bases are a match to TRBD1. The ends lost 3 bases at V and 7 bases at J; junction bases unmatched: 9. The CDR3 is made up of 15 amino acids. Germline assignment: CDR1 SGHAT and CDR2 FQNNGV. The CDR3 region has the DNA TGTGCCAGCAGCTTCTCCCGGACAGGGAAGTATACGCAGTATTTT. Translated, it gives CASSFSRTGKYTQYF.

J is TRBJ2-1 and V is TRBV30, with 8 positions matching TRBD1. V dropped 2 bases and J dropped 7; count of bases not matched to a gene: 4. CDR1 is GTSNPN, CDR2 SVGIG, per germline (reference sequence). This CDR3 comprises 13 residues. This CDR3 is CAWSRQGFNEQFF. The DNA for the CDR3 is TGTGCCTGGAGTCGACAGGGGTTTAATGAGCAGTTCTTC.

The chain links TRBV2 to TRBJ1-1; weak D call: TRBD1 (5 bases). The V and J ends lost 8 bases and 1 base respectively, with 8 bases between them. This CDR3 region has 12 residues. From germline, CDR1 is SNHLY and CDR2 FYNNEI. The CDR3 protein is CASCRANTEAFF. DNA for the CDR3: TGTGCCAGCTGCAGGGCGAACACTGAAGCTTTCTTT.